Listed here are 5 T cell receptor beta chains from one sample, sequenced in a study of CD8 T cells in ankylosing spondylitis. TCRdb reanalysed the 5' RACE reads using MiXCR and keeps one entry per CDR3 protein. Here the sample spans approximately 180,000 distinct CDR3 sequences, roughly 20% being singletons. The sequencing sample was made of blood, either unsorted or a sorted T cell fraction (not recorded which). These receptors were obtained from a male donor aged 10-30 years with ankylosing spondylitis or in good health (not recorded which).

The chain has TRBV6-5 and TRBJ2-2; no clear D. The germline V and J ends were trimmed by 2 bases and 3 bases, with 4 bases remaining between them. This CDR3 has 13 residues. Looked up from germline, CDR1 is MNHEY and CDR2 is SVGAGI. The CDR3 is CASSYKHTGELFF. The CDR3 nucleotides are TGTGCCAGCAGTTACAAGCACACCGGGGAGCTGTTTTTT.

This clonotype occurred many times. The chain recombines TRBV15 with TRBJ2-7; D may be TRBD1 or TRBD2 (5 bases each). Germline V gene lookup returns CDR1 LNHNV and CDR2 YYDKDF (reference sequence). The CDR3 is 14 residues long. Deletions cut 5 bases from V and 3 bases from J, with 14 bases between. As DNA, the CDR3 is TGTGCCACCAGCTCCCGGGACCAGGACTACGAGCAGTACTTC. Its protein product is CATSSRDQDYEQYF.

This clonotype was seen repeatedly, ten times or more. For the CDR3, the DNA is TGTGCCAGCAGCTTAGAGGTCGGGAGCCTTCAAGAGACCCAGTACTTC. This translates into CASSLEVGSLQETQYF. V is TRBV11-2 and J is TRBJ2-5, with D possibly being TRBD2 (6 bases). CDR1 SGHAT and CDR2 FQNNGV come from the germline V gene. The CDR3 spans 16 residues. The V end was cut by 0 bases, the J end by 2 bases, with 13 bases between.

This clonotype has at least ten counts. The chain recombines TRBV29-1 with TRBJ2-3; 9 nucleotides align to TRBD2. J lost 5 bases, V lost 6 bases, and 6 bases had no gene match. The germline CDR1 and CDR2 sequences are SQVTM and ANQGSEA. The CDR3 is made up of 13 amino acids. The DNA of the CDR3 is TGCAGCGTCGGCGGGAGGGCCCTAGATACGCAGTATTTT. This codes for CSVGGRALDTQYF.

This clonotype was seen more than once but under ten times. The rearrangement uses TRBV20-1 and TRBJ2-3, with TRBD2 matching 10 bases. Germline V gene lookup returns CDR1 DFQATT and CDR2 SNEGSKA (reference sequence). This CDR3 region has 14 residues. V trimming: 3 bases; J trimming: 5 bases; junction bases outside the gene matches: 5. As DNA, the CDR3 is TGCAGTGCTAGCCGGACTAGCGGTGGAGATACGCAGTATTTT. Protein product: CSASRTSGGDTQYF.